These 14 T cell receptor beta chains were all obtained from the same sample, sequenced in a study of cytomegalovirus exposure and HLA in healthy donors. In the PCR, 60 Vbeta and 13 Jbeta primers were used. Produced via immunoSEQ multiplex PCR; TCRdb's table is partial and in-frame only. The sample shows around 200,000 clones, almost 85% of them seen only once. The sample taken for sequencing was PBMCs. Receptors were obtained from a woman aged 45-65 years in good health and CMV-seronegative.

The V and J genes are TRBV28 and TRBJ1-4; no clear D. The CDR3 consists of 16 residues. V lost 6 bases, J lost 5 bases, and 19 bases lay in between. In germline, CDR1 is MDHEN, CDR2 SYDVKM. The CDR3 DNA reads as TGTGCCAGCAGCACGAGTTCCGAAGGCGGAAATGAAAAACTGTTTTTT. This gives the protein CASSTSSEGGNEKLFF. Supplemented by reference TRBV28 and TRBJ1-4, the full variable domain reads DVKVTQSSRYLVKRTGEKVFLECVQDMDHENMFWYRQDPGLGLRLIYFSYDVKMKEKGDIPEGYSVSREKKERFSLILESASTNQTSMYLCASSTSSEGGNEKLFFGSGTQLSVL.

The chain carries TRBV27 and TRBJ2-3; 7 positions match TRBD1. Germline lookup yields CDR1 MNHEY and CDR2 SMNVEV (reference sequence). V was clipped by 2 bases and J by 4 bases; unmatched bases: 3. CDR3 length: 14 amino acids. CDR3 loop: CASSLRQGADTQYF. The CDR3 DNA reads TGTGCCAGCAGTTTACGGCAGGGGGCAGATACGCAGTATTTT.

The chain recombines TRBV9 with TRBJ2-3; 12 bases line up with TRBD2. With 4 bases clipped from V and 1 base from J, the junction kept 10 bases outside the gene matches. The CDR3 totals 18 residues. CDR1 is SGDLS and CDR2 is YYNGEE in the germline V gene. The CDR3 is CASSSSGTSGPRTDTQYF. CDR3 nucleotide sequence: TGTGCCAGCAGCTCGTCCGGGACTAGCGGGCCTCGCACAGATACGCAGTATTTT.

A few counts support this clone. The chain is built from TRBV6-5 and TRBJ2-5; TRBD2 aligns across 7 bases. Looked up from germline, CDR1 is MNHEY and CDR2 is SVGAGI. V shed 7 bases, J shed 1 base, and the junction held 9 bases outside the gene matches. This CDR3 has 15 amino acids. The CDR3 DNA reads TGTGCCAGCAATAGACTCACTAGCGCCCAAGAGACCCAGTACTTC. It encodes CASNRLTSAQETQYF.

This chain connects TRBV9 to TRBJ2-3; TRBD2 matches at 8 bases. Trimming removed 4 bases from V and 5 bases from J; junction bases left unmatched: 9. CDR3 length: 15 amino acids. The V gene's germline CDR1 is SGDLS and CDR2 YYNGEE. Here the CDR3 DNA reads TGTGCCAGCAGCTTCAGCGGGAGTTCATTAGATACGCAGTATTTT. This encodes CASSFSGSSLDTQYF.

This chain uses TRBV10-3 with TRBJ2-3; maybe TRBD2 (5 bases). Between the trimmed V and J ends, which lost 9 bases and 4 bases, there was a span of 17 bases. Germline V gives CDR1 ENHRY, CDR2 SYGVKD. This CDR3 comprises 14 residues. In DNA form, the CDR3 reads TGTGCCATAAAGGCCGATGACGGGGCAGATACGCAGTATTTT. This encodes CAIKADDGADTQYF.

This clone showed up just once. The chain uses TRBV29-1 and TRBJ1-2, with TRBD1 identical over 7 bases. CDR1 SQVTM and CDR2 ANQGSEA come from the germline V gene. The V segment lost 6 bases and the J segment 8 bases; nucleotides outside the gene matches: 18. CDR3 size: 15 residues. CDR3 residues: CSVPHGGQWIVGYTF. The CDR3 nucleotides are TGCAGCGTCCCCCATGGGGGACAGTGGATCGTAGGCTACACCTTC.

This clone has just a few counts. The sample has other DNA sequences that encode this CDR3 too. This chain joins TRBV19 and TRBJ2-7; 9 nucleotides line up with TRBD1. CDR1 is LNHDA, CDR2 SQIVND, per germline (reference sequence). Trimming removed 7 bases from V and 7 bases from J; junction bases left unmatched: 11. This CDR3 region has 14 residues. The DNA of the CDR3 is TGTGCCAGTACCACCGGGACAGGGTCCTCTGAGCAGTACTTC. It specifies CASTTGTGSSEQYF.

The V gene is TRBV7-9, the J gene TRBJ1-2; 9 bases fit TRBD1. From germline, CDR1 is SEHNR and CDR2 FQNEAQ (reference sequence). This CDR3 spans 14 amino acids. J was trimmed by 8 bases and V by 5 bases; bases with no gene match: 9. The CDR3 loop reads CASSHTGGLRGYTF. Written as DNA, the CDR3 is TGTGCCAGCAGCCATACAGGGGGCCTGCGGGGCTACACCTTC.

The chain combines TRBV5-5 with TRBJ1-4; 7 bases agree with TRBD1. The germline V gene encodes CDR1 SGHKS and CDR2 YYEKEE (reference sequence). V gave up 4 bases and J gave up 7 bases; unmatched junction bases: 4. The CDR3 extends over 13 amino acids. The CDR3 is CASSLGTAEKLFF. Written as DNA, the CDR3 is TGTGCCAGCAGCCTGGGGACAGCTGAAAAACTGTTTTTT.

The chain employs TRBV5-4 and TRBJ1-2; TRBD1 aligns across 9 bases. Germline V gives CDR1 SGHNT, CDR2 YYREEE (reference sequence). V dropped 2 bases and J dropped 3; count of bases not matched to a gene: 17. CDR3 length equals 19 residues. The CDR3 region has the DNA TGTGCCAGCAGCTTAGACATTAGGACAGGGGAGCTGGGGGACTATGGCTACACCTTC. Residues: CASSLDIRTGELGDYGYTF.

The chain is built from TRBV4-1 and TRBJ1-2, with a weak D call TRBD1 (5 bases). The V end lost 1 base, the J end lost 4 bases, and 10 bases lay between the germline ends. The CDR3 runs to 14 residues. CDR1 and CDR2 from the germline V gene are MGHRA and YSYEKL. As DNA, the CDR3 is TGCGCCAGCAGCCAAGCTGGGGCTTTCTATGGCTACACCTTC. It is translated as CASSQAGAFYGYTF.

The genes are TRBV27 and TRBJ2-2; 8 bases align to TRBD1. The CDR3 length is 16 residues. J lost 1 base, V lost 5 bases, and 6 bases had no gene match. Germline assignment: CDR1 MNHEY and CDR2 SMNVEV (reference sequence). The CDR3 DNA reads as TGTGCCAGCAGTCCTCCGGGACAGGAGAACACCGGGGAGCTGTTTTTT. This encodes CASSPPGQENTGELFF.

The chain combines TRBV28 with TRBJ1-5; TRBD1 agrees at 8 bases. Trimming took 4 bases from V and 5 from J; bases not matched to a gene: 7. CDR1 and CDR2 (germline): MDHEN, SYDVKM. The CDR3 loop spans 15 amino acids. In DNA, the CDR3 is TGTGCCAGCAGTTCCCCCGGGACAGGCTATCAGCCCCAGCATTTT. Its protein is CASSSPGTGYQPQHF. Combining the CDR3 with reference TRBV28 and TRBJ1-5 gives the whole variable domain DVKVTQSSRYLVKRTGEKVFLECVQDMDHENMFWYRQDPGLGLRLIYFSYDVKMKEKGDIPEGYSVSREKKERFSLILESASTNQTSMYLCASSSPGTGYQPQHFGDGTRLSIL.